Detailed here is one T cell receptor (beta chain). V was clipped by 7 bases and J by 1 base, with 10 bases between them. This CDR3 comprises 13 residues. The data are from a study of blood T cell repertoires in COVID-19. Sequencing used immunoSEQ multiplex PCR; TCRdb keeps in-frame clones, though not all of them. The sample records more than 130,000 clones, less than 85% being singletons. The sample was peripheral blood. The receptor comes from a human donor in a cohort sampled during active COVID-19. V is TRBV12-3 or TRBV12-4 and J is TRBJ1-1, with D unresolved. The CDR3 nucleotides read TGTGCCAGCACCACCGGCGGGAACACTGAAGCTTTCTTT. It is translated as CASTTGGNTEAFF.